A selection of T cell receptor beta chains follows, all from one sample in a study of blood T cells in healthy people across ages. TCRdb re-called the 5' RACE reads through MiXCR, storing one row per CDR3 protein. This table holds approximately 1.5 million distinct CDR3 sequences, about 31% found once. What was sequenced was blood. These receptors were taken from a woman aged 30 to 39 in good health. Both conserved end residues are part of each CDR3. Each record gives: D gene, V gene, clone size, J gene, CDR3 protein, CDR3 DNA. The D gene is left open where the match is weak. The size field is filled for only some rows; it gives once, few, many or a size class.

d_call: -
v_call: TRBV20-1
clone_size: -
j_call: TRBJ2-7
cdr3_aa: CSASNYRASYEQYF
cdr3_nt: TGCAGTGCTAGTAACTACCGGGCCTCCTACGAGCAGTACTTC

d_call: -
v_call: TRBV6-6
clone_size: few
j_call: TRBJ2-7
cdr3_aa: CASSYGSEGLGEQYF
cdr3_nt: TGTGCCAGCAGTTACGGGTCGGAGGGTTTGGGCGAGCAGTACTTC

d_call: TRBD2
v_call: TRBV4-1
clone_size: -
j_call: TRBJ2-1
cdr3_aa: CASSQEIPMRGGYNEQFF
cdr3_nt: TGCGCCAGCAGCCAAGAAATCCCCATGCGGGGGGGCTACAATGAGCAGTTCTTC

d_call: -
v_call: TRBV12-3/TRBV12-4
clone_size: few
j_call: TRBJ2-1
cdr3_aa: CASSATYRDLGSNEQFF
cdr3_nt: TGTGCCAGCAGTGCGACCTACCGGGACCTGGGGTCCAATGAGCAGTTCTTC

d_call: TRBD2
v_call: TRBV20-1
clone_size: many
j_call: TRBJ2-7
cdr3_aa: CSAISGGAYEQYF
cdr3_nt: TGCAGTGCTATTAGCGGGGGGGCCTACGAGCAGTACTTC

d_call: TRBD1
v_call: TRBV7-9
clone_size: -
j_call: TRBJ2-6
cdr3_aa: CASSLDRDSGANVLTF
cdr3_nt: TGTGCCAGCAGCCTCGACAGGGACTCTGGGGCCAACGTCCTGACTTTC

d_call: -
v_call: TRBV6-2/TRBV6-3
clone_size: -
j_call: TRBJ2-7
cdr3_aa: CASSYRRDHEQYF
cdr3_nt: TGTGCCAGCAGTTACCGTAGGGACCACGAGCAGTACTTC

d_call: -
v_call: TRBV27
clone_size: -
j_call: TRBJ2-7
cdr3_aa: CASKPWVSFYEQYF
cdr3_nt: TGTGCCAGTAAACCTTGGGTAAGCTTCTACGAGCAGTACTTC

d_call: -
v_call: TRBV12-3/TRBV12-4
clone_size: many
j_call: TRBJ2-3
cdr3_aa: CASSFASTDTQYF
cdr3_nt: TGTGCCAGCAGTTTCGCTAGCACAGATACGCAGTATTTT

d_call: -
v_call: TRBV10-3
clone_size: few
j_call: TRBJ2-7
cdr3_aa: CAISEWGGRSYEQYF
cdr3_nt: TGTGCCATCAGTGAATGGGGGGGGCGATCCTACGAGCAGTACTTC

d_call: -
v_call: TRBV5-1
clone_size: -
j_call: TRBJ2-3
cdr3_aa: CVSSSRGDTQYF
cdr3_nt: TGCGTCAGCAGCTCCCGTGGAGATACGCAGTATTTT

d_call: -
v_call: TRBV9
clone_size: many
j_call: TRBJ2-1
cdr3_aa: CASSVDPGVHHNEQFF
cdr3_nt: TGTGCCAGCAGCGTAGACCCGGGGGTGCATCATAATGAGCAGTTCTTC

d_call: -
v_call: TRBV6-1
clone_size: -
j_call: TRBJ1-2
cdr3_aa: CASSSGGGSTF
cdr3_nt: TGTGCCAGCAGTTCAGGAGGTGGCTCCACCTTC

d_call: -
v_call: TRBV5-6
clone_size: few
j_call: TRBJ2-5
cdr3_aa: CASSSGWTKGGETQYF
cdr3_nt: TGTGCCAGCAGCTCGGGGTGGACTAAGGGGGGAGAGACCCAGTACTTC

d_call: TRBD1
v_call: TRBV6-1
clone_size: few
j_call: TRBJ2-2
cdr3_aa: CASSARQGVAGELFF
cdr3_nt: TGTGCCAGCAGTGCTCGACAGGGTGTGGCCGGGGAGCTGTTTTTT

d_call: TRBD2
v_call: TRBV9
clone_size: -
j_call: TRBJ2-1
cdr3_aa: CASSVVRTSGQYNEQFF
cdr3_nt: TGTGCCAGCAGCGTAGTCAGGACTAGCGGGCAATACAATGAGCAGTTCTTC

d_call: -
v_call: TRBV20-1
clone_size: -
j_call: TRBJ2-7
cdr3_aa: CSATPTNLYEQYF
cdr3_nt: TGCAGTGCTACCCCGACTAACCTTTACGAGCAGTACTTC

d_call: -
v_call: TRBV30
clone_size: -
j_call: TRBJ2-5
cdr3_aa: CVWTKETQYF
cdr3_nt: TGTGTCTGGACTAAAGAGACCCAGTACTTC

d_call: -
v_call: TRBV6-1
clone_size: -
j_call: TRBJ2-5
cdr3_aa: CASRQGRAETQYF
cdr3_nt: TGTGCCAGCCGCCAGGGAAGGGCCGAGACCCAGTACTTC

d_call: -
v_call: TRBV20-1
clone_size: few
j_call: TRBJ2-7
cdr3_aa: CSASIPGGDYEQYF
cdr3_nt: TGCAGTGCTTCGATTCCGGGCGGAGACTACGAGCAGTACTTC

d_call: -
v_call: TRBV12-3/TRBV12-4
clone_size: -
j_call: TRBJ2-7
cdr3_aa: CASSLGDFTYEQYF
cdr3_nt: TGTGCCAGCAGCTTGGGGGACTTCACCTACGAGCAGTACTTC

d_call: -
v_call: TRBV4-2
clone_size: few
j_call: TRBJ2-3
cdr3_aa: CASSQDQQGYTDTQYF
cdr3_nt: TGTGCCAGCAGCCAAGATCAACAGGGATACACAGATACGCAGTATTTT

d_call: -
v_call: TRBV18
clone_size: -
j_call: TRBJ1-1
cdr3_aa: CASSRQEDPKGAFF
cdr3_nt: TGTGCCAGCTCACGACAGGAAGACCCCAAGGGAGCTTTCTTT

d_call: TRBD2
v_call: TRBV7-3
clone_size: once
j_call: TRBJ2-7
cdr3_aa: CASSLDGVAGHYEQYF
cdr3_nt: TGTGCCAGCAGCTTAGATGGAGTAGCGGGGCATTACGAGCAGTACTTC

d_call: TRBD2
v_call: TRBV7-9
clone_size: -
j_call: TRBJ2-3
cdr3_aa: CAILSGGNTITDTQYF
cdr3_nt: TGTGCCATTCTGAGCGGGGGGAATACTATCACAGATACGCAGTATTTT

d_call: TRBD2
v_call: TRBV9
clone_size: few
j_call: TRBJ2-3
cdr3_aa: CASSVSSGVADTQYF
cdr3_nt: TGTGCCAGCAGCGTTTCTAGCGGGGTGGCAGATACGCAGTATTTT

d_call: -
v_call: TRBV5-6
clone_size: -
j_call: TRBJ1-2
cdr3_aa: CASSLRSGGGGYTF
cdr3_nt: TGTGCCAGCAGCTTAAGGAGCGGGGGTGGTGGCTACACCTTC

d_call: -
v_call: TRBV11-2
clone_size: -
j_call: TRBJ2-2
cdr3_aa: CANSTWTNTGELFF
cdr3_nt: TGTGCCAACAGCACGTGGACGAACACCGGGGAGCTGTTTTTT

d_call: -
v_call: TRBV5-5
clone_size: -
j_call: TRBJ1-1
cdr3_aa: CASSLGRGGTNTEAFF
cdr3_nt: TGTGCCAGCAGCTTGGGCAGGGGAGGGACGAACACTGAAGCTTTCTTT

d_call: -
v_call: TRBV3-1
clone_size: once
j_call: TRBJ2-7
cdr3_aa: CASSQGGARGYEQYF
cdr3_nt: TGTGCCAGCAGCCAAGGCGGGGCGCGGGGCTACGAGCAGTACTTC

d_call: -
v_call: TRBV12-3/TRBV12-4
clone_size: -
j_call: TRBJ1-5
cdr3_aa: CASSLGRKSNQPQHF
cdr3_nt: TGTGCCAGCAGTTTAGGGAGAAAAAGCAATCAGCCCCAGCATTTT

d_call: -
v_call: TRBV20-1
clone_size: -
j_call: TRBJ1-2
cdr3_aa: CSARAGATSGYTF
cdr3_nt: TGCAGTGCTAGGGCTGGGGCCACGAGCGGCTACACCTTC

d_call: TRBD1
v_call: TRBV5-1
clone_size: few
j_call: TRBJ1-4
cdr3_aa: CASSSRTPDRGSEKLFF
cdr3_nt: TGCGCCAGCAGCTCTAGAACACCGGACAGGGGAAGTGAAAAACTGTTTTTT

d_call: -
v_call: TRBV28
clone_size: -
j_call: TRBJ2-7
cdr3_aa: CTSFIGDLYYEQYF
cdr3_nt: TGTACCAGCTTCATAGGGGATCTTTACTACGAGCAGTACTTC

d_call: -
v_call: TRBV7-3
clone_size: once
j_call: TRBJ2-5
cdr3_aa: CASSLNRGASETQYF
cdr3_nt: TGTGCCAGCAGCTTAAACCGCGGTGCCAGCGAGACCCAGTACTTC

d_call: -
v_call: TRBV2
clone_size: -
j_call: TRBJ2-3
cdr3_aa: CANSVSTDTQYF
cdr3_nt: TGTGCCAACAGTGTTAGCACAGATACGCAGTATTTT

d_call: TRBD1
v_call: TRBV18
clone_size: few
j_call: TRBJ2-7
cdr3_aa: CASSLRQGTHEQYF
cdr3_nt: TGTGCCAGCTCCCTTAGACAGGGCACCCACGAGCAGTACTTC

d_call: -
v_call: TRBV5-1
clone_size: -
j_call: TRBJ1-1
cdr3_aa: CASSWEGAEAFF
cdr3_nt: TGCGCCAGCAGCTGGGAAGGGGCTGAAGCTTTCTTT

d_call: -
v_call: TRBV29-1
clone_size: many
j_call: TRBJ2-1
cdr3_aa: CSVGAGDEQFF
cdr3_nt: TGCAGCGTTGGGGCCGGGGATGAGCAGTTCTTC

d_call: -
v_call: TRBV5-5
clone_size: few
j_call: TRBJ2-3
cdr3_aa: CASSLRGGGTPTDTQYF
cdr3_nt: TGTGCCAGCAGCTTGCGGGGCGGAGGGACACCCACAGATACGCAGTATTTT

d_call: TRBD1
v_call: TRBV6-7
clone_size: -
j_call: TRBJ2-6
cdr3_aa: CASSRTNRGTGANVLTF
cdr3_nt: TGTGCCAGCAGTCGCACTAACAGGGGTACCGGGGCCAACGTCCTGACTTTC

d_call: -
v_call: TRBV7-6
clone_size: -
j_call: TRBJ2-3
cdr3_aa: CASSLAGLGGADTQYF
cdr3_nt: TGTGCCAGCAGCTTAGCGGGACTCGGCGGTGCAGATACGCAGTATTTT

d_call: -
v_call: TRBV20-1
clone_size: many
j_call: TRBJ2-5
cdr3_aa: CSASQEETQYF
cdr3_nt: TGCAGTGCTAGCCAGGAAGAGACCCAGTACTTC

d_call: TRBD1
v_call: TRBV3-1
clone_size: -
j_call: TRBJ1-2
cdr3_aa: CASSHQDRADYGYTF
cdr3_nt: TGTGCCAGCAGCCATCAAGACAGGGCTGACTATGGCTACACCTTC

d_call: TRBD2
v_call: TRBV3-1
clone_size: many
j_call: TRBJ2-5
cdr3_aa: CASSQGGLARGETQYF
cdr3_nt: TGTGCCAGCAGCCAAGGGGGACTAGCGAGGGGAGAGACCCAGTACTTC

d_call: -
v_call: TRBV20-1
clone_size: many
j_call: TRBJ2-7
cdr3_aa: CSAINPDSGEQYF
cdr3_nt: TGCAGTGCGATAAACCCGGACAGTGGCGAGCAGTACTTC

d_call: TRBD1
v_call: TRBV5-6
clone_size: -
j_call: TRBJ1-2
cdr3_aa: CASSSKQGTYGYTF
cdr3_nt: TGTGCCAGCAGCTCCAAACAGGGGACCTATGGCTACACCTTC

d_call: TRBD1
v_call: TRBV6-1
clone_size: -
j_call: TRBJ2-7
cdr3_aa: CAGLSGQGANEQYF
cdr3_nt: TGTGCCGGCTTATCGGGACAGGGGGCCAACGAGCAGTACTTC

d_call: TRBD2
v_call: TRBV7-9
clone_size: -
j_call: TRBJ2-7
cdr3_aa: CASSFPGTRGEQYF
cdr3_nt: TGTGCCAGCAGCTTCCCCGGGACTAGGGGGGAGCAGTACTTC

d_call: -
v_call: TRBV28
clone_size: -
j_call: TRBJ2-1
cdr3_aa: CASSHRQEDERFF
cdr3_nt: TGTGCCAGCAGTCACAGACAGGAAGATGAGCGGTTCTTC

d_call: TRBD2
v_call: TRBV5-1
clone_size: -
j_call: TRBJ2-3
cdr3_aa: CASSLRILAEPGPDTQYF
cdr3_nt: TGCGCCAGCAGCTTGAGGATCCTAGCGGAACCAGGGCCAGATACGCAGTATTTT

d_call: -
v_call: TRBV7-9
clone_size: -
j_call: TRBJ2-1
cdr3_aa: CASSLRAEAQVRDEQFF
cdr3_nt: TGTGCCAGCAGCTTAAGGGCCGAGGCACAAGTGAGGGATGAGCAGTTCTTC

d_call: -
v_call: TRBV30
clone_size: -
j_call: TRBJ2-5
cdr3_aa: CAWSVGSKGTETQYF
cdr3_nt: TGTGCCTGGAGTGTCGGGTCGAAGGGGACAGAGACCCAGTACTTC

d_call: TRBD1
v_call: TRBV28
clone_size: few
j_call: TRBJ2-7
cdr3_aa: CASSKYRGAGYEQYF
cdr3_nt: TGTGCCAGCAGTAAATACAGGGGGGCTGGCTACGAGCAGTACTTC

d_call: -
v_call: TRBV29-1
clone_size: few
j_call: TRBJ1-5
cdr3_aa: CSVGQGGGQPQHF
cdr3_nt: TGCAGCGTTGGCCAGGGCGGTGGACAGCCCCAGCATTTT